Below, 18 T cell receptor beta chains from the same sample are listed, as sequenced in a study of blood T cell repertoires in COVID-19 (dated by TCRdb to about 2020). Libraries were built with the immunoSEQ multiplex PCR assay. Not all clones reach the TCRdb copy of this immuneACCESS table, which keeps in-frame sequences only. Checked studies attribute under half of the gap to unresolved V genes and leave the rest unexplained. Here the sample has 56,000 or so clones; around 80% occur a single time. The ten top clones hold 4.5% to 7% of the sample. Sequenced sample: peripheral blood. The receptors derive from a woman between 65 and 79 years old with acute or convalescent COVID-19.

This chain joins TRBV29-1 and TRBJ2-1; 9 positions match TRBD2. From germline, CDR1 is SQVTM and CDR2 ANQGSEA. The V and J ends lost 4 bases and 7 bases, in that order; junction bases with no gene match: 8. The CDR3 is made up of 14 amino acids. The CDR3 nucleotides read TGCAGCGTTGTGGGCGGGGGGGCCCCTAATGAGCAGTTCTTC. Its translation: CSVVGGGAPNEQFF.

This chain uses TRBV5-4 with TRBJ2-1; 13 bases line up with TRBD2. V was clipped by 5 bases and J by 4 bases; unmatched bases: 6. This CDR3 comprises 16 residues. Looked up from germline, CDR1 is SGHNT and CDR2 is YYREEE (reference sequence). In nucleotides, the CDR3 is TGTGCCAGCAGACGAGGACTAGCGGGGGAATACAATGAGCAGTTCTTC. Its protein is CASRRGLAGEYNEQFF.

The rearrangement links TRBV7-8 to TRBJ2-1; 9 nucleotides agree with TRBD2. This CDR3 has 16 residues. Germline V CDR1 and CDR2: SGHVS, FQNEAQ. With V trimmed by 5 bases and J by 8 bases, 13 bases remained unmatched. Here the CDR3 reads CASSARRVRTSDEQFF. The CDR3 bases are TGTGCCAGCAGCGCCCGTAGGGTTAGGACTAGCGATGAGCAGTTCTTC.

Only a few counts were recorded for this clone. The chain recombines TRBV5-1 with TRBJ1-3; perhaps TRBD1 as D (5 bases). The CDR3 covers 16 residues. Germline CDR1 is SGHRS and CDR2 is YFSETQ. Trimming removed 6 bases at V and 3 bases at J, with 19 bases between. The CDR3 sequence: CASTLLGLQSGNTIYF. CDR3 bases: TGCGCCAGCACTCTGTTGGGACTCCAGAGTGGAAACACCATATATTTT.

This chain connects TRBV5-1 to TRBJ1-4; the D is unclear. This CDR3 has 15 residues. Germline-derived CDR1 and CDR2 are SGHRS and YFSETQ. Trimming took 3 bases from V and 7 from J, leaving 16 bases between them. The chain's CDR3 is CASSSSGGWSEKLFF. As DNA, the CDR3 is TGCGCCAGCAGCTCCTCGGGAGGATGGAGTGAAAAACTGTTTTTT.

This sequence joins TRBV29-1 and TRBJ2-3, with D possibly being TRBD2 (5 bases). Deletions cut 4 bases from V and 6 bases from J, with 17 bases between. The CDR3 has 14 amino acids. CDR1 is SQVTM and CDR2 is ANQGSEA in the germline V gene. The CDR3 DNA sequence: TGCAGCGTTGGAGATGGTGGCCGCGGGGATACGCAGTATTTT. Translating it yields CSVGDGGRGDTQYF.

The chain uses TRBV6-6 and TRBJ2-2, with TRBD2 matching 11 bases. Germline CDR1 and CDR2: MNHNY and SVGAGI (reference sequence). V lost 0 bases, J lost 6 bases, and 0 bases stayed unmatched. The CDR3 covers 15 residues. The CDR3 nucleotides are TGTGCCAGCAGTTACTCGACTAGCGGGGCCGGGGAGCTGTTTTTT. This translates into CASSYSTSGAGELFF.

V is TRBV5-1 and J is TRBJ2-3, with 12 positions matching TRBD2. Germline loops: CDR1 SGHRS, CDR2 YFSETQ. J lost 0 bases, V lost 0 bases, and 2 bases had no gene match. The CDR3 spans 17 residues. For the CDR3, the DNA is TGCGCCAGCAGCTTGGCGACTAGCGGGGGAAGCACAGATACGCAGTATTTT. Its protein product is CASSLATSGGSTDTQYF.

This CDR3 reads CASQTTGRTAFF. CDR3 DNA: TGTGCCAGCCAAACGACAGGCAGGACAGCTTTCTTT. V and J are TRBV2 and TRBJ1-1, with D perhaps TRBD1 (6 bases). The CDR3 has 12 amino acids. Germline V CDR1 and CDR2: SNHLY, FYNNEI. Trimming removed 8 bases at V and 10 bases at J, with 17 bases between.

The chain has TRBV15 and TRBJ2-3, with TRBD2 matching over 8 bases. In germline, CDR1 is LNHNV, CDR2 YYDKDF (reference sequence). This CDR3 has 17 amino acids. V lost 5 bases and J lost 2; bases outside the gene matches: 12. DNA of the CDR3: TGTGCCACCAGCGTGAGAAGACTAGCGAATTCCACAGATACGCAGTATTTT. Its protein product is CATSVRRLANSTDTQYF.

The chain links TRBV6-6 to TRBJ2-3; 8 bases fit TRBD1. The CDR3 has 16 residues. Germline assignment: CDR1 MNHNY and CDR2 SVGAGI (reference sequence). Losses at the gene ends were 5 bases for V and 4 bases for J; bases not matched to a gene: 11. CDR3 region: CASSRPGDRRADTQYF. CDR3 nucleotides: TGTGCCAGCAGTCGACCCGGGGACAGGAGGGCAGATACGCAGTATTTT.

The chain employs TRBV10-1 and TRBJ2-2; perhaps TRBD1 as D (5 bases). The CDR3 is 19 residues long. Germline V CDR1 and CDR2: WNHNN, SYGVQD (reference sequence). V was pared by 4 bases and J by 2 bases, with 23 bases between. The CDR3 DNA is TGCGCCAGCAGTGGGTCACAGTCCAAGGGGAAGACTAACACCGGGGAGCTGTTTTTT. This encodes CASSGSQSKGKTNTGELFF.

This sequence joins TRBV6-5 and TRBJ1-2, with TRBD1 identical over 7 bases. The length of the CDR3 is 11 residues. Germline V gene sequence: CDR1 MNHEY, CDR2 SVGAGI. The V gene end was trimmed by 5 bases and the J gene end by 7 bases; junction bases not matched to a gene: 1. The CDR3 nucleotides read TGTGCCAGCAGTACAGGGGCTGGCTACACCTTC. Translating gives CASSTGAGYTF.

This clone has more than one count but fewer than ten. CDR3 protein: CASSFFDNEQFF. The CDR3, as DNA: TGTGCCAGCAGCTTTTTCGACAATGAGCAGTTCTTC. This chain connects TRBV13 to TRBJ2-1; no firm D call. The V gene lost 3 bases and the J gene lost 5 bases, with 5 bases spanning the gap. The V gene's germline CDR1 is PRHDT and CDR2 FYEKMQ (reference sequence). The CDR3 runs to 12 residues.

The rearrangement uses TRBV2 and TRBJ1-5; D call uncertain. The CDR3 has 14 amino acids. Trimming took off 7 bases at V and 5 bases at J, with 15 bases between the two ends. CDR1 SNHLY and CDR2 FYNNEI come from the germline V gene. The CDR3 bases are TGTGCCAGCAAATCGGATACTATTTATCAGCCCCAGCATTTT. Its translation is CASKSDTIYQPQHF.

The chain is built from TRBV19 and TRBJ2-7; the D gene is possibly TRBD1 (6 bases). Germline CDR1 is LNHDA and CDR2 is SQIVND (reference sequence). Between the trimmed V and J ends, which lost 5 bases and 3 bases, there was a span of 8 bases. The CDR3 covers 12 residues. The CDR3 protein is CASSQGNYEQYF. The CDR3 DNA is TGTGCCAGTAGTCAGGGGAACTACGAGCAGTACTTC.

Concerning this clone itself: The junction and the germline gene differ at one end; a read error may be behind it. V usage is TRBV6-5 and J usage is TRBJ1-1; tentatively, D is TRBD1 (5 bases). The CDR3 sequence is 14 residues long. The germline V gene has CDR1 MNHEY and CDR2 SVGAGI. The DNA for the CDR3 is TGCGCCCGCAGTTTATTGGGGGGGGGAACTGAAGCTTTCTTT. It encodes CARSLLGGGTEAFF.

V gene TRBV7-2 combines with J gene TRBJ2-3, with 8 bases fitting TRBD2. J gave up 6 bases and V 5 bases, and 7 bases lay outside the gene matches. The CDR3 length is 14 residues. Germline V lookup: CDR1 SGHTA, CDR2 FQGNSA. The DNA of the CDR3 is TGTGCCAGCAGCCACGGGACTAGGGAGGATACGCAGTATTTT. Its protein product is CASSHGTREDTQYF.